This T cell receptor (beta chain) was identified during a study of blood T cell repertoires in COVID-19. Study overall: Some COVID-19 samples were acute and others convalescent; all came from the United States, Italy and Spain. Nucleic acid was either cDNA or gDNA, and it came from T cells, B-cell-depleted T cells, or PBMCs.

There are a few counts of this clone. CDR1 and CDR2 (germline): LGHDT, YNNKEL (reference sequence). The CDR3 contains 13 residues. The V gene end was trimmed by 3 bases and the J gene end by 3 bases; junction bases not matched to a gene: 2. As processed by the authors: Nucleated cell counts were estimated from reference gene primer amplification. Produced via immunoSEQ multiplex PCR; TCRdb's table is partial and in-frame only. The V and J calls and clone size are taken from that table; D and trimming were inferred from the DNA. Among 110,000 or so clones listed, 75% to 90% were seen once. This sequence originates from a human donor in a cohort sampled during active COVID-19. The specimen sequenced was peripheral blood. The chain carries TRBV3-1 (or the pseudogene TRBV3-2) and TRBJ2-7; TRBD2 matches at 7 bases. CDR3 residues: CASSQGGVYEQYF. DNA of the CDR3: TGTGCCAGCAGCCAGGGGGGGGTCTACGAGCAGTACTTC.